This TCR beta chain originates from a study of OX40 agonist ivuxolimab in advanced cancers. Looking at the study overall: Patients received the agonistic anti-OX40 (CD134) antibody ivuxolimab. Earlier anti-PD-1, anti-PD-L1 or anti-CTLA-4 therapy was permitted; 35% to 50% had received some.

Study-wide results and limits: Partly responding patients at 0.1-3.0 mg/kg showed some of the smallest clonal expansion.

Using immunoSEQ multiplex PCR, the repertoire was profiled, and TCRdb retains in-frame clones only, with some absent. This table has about 80,000 clones, around 85% appearing once. This clone has a handful of counts. Its antigen is undetermined. CDR1 and CDR2 (germline): MDHEN, SYDVKM. Trimming pared 3 bases from V and 7 bases from J, leaving 7 bases between. The CDR3 is 12 residues long. The source was CD4+ or CD8+ T cells sorted from blood, collected in a trial of the OX40 agonist ivuxolimab. The chain couples TRBV28 to TRBJ1-5; no reliable D call. The clonotype was recovered from an adult with an advanced solid tumor such as melanoma, head and neck, liver or kidney cancer. The CDR3 spells CASSFSPQPQHF. The CDR3 nucleotides read TGTGCCAGCAGTTTTTCGCCGCAGCCCCAGCATTTT.